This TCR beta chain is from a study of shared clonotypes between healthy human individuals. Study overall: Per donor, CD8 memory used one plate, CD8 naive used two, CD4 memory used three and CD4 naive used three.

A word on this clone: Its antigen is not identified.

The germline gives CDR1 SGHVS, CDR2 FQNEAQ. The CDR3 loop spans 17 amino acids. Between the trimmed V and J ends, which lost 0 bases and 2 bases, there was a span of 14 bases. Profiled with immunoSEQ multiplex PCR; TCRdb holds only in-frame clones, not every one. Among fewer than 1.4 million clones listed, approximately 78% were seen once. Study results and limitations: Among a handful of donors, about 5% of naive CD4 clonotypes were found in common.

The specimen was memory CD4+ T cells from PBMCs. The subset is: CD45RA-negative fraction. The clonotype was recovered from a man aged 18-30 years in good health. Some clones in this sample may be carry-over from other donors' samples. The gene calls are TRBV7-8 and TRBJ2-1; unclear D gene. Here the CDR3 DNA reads TGTGCCAGCAGCTTAGCCAACACCCCTCGTACCTACAATGAGCAGTTCTTC. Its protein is CASSLANTPRTYNEQFF. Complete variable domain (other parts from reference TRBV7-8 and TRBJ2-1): GAGVSQSPRYKVAKRGQDVALRCDPISGHVSLFWYQQALGQGPEFLTYFQNEAQLDKSGLPSDRFFAERPEGSVSTLKIQRTQQEDSAVYLCASSLANTPRTYNEQFFGPGTRLTVL.